Below, one TCR beta chain is given with its context. Its antigen is undetermined. Profiled with immunoSEQ multiplex PCR; TCRdb holds only in-frame clones, not every one. The sample shows around 110,000 clones, over 75% of them seen only once. Trimming took 3 bases from V and 1 from J, leaving 4 bases between them. CDR3 size: 13 residues. The germline V gene has CDR1 SGHNT and CDR2 YENEEA. The data stem from a study of graft-versus-host responses after intestinal transplantation. The rearrangement joins TRBV11-3 to TRBJ1-3; D is unclear. This clonotype originated in a human donor who received an intestinal transplant. This material consisted of unstimulated CD4+ T cells sorted from spleen or lymph node cells, taken before intestinal transplant. CDR3 loop: CASSFTSGNTIYF. The CDR3, as DNA: TGTGCCAGCAGCTTCACATCTGGAAACACCATATATTTT.